This TCR beta chain was retrieved from a study of shared clonotypes between healthy human individuals. Whole-study findings and limits: Across subsets, estimated richness was generally greater for naive than for memory populations.

To note about this clone: Its specificity is not known. The same CDR3 is also encoded by other DNA sequences in this sample.

About 33,000 T cell genomes (approximately 0.2 ug DNA) went into each sorted-subset replicate. Libraries were prepared by immunoSEQ multiplex PCR; TCRdb keeps only in-frame clonotypes and omits some of them. The repertoire includes millions of clones, 85% to 95% of them detected once, and roughly 0.13% sits in the top ten. The CDR3 is made up of 12 amino acids. Germline CDR1 reads SQVTM; CDR2 reads ANQGSEA. J was trimmed by 5 bases and V by 7 bases; bases with no gene match: 2. The sample taken for sequencing was naive CD4+ T cells sorted from blood. Documented subset: CD45RA+ positively selected. The clonotype was recovered from a man aged 18 to 29 in good health. The chain joins TRBV29-1 to TRBJ2-2; 9 positions match TRBD1. CDR3 nucleotide sequence: TGCAGCGGGACAGGGGATACCGGGGAGCTGTTTTTT. This gives the protein CSGTGDTGELFF.